These T cell receptor beta chains were read from a single sample in a study of blood T cell repertoires in COVID-19. Some clones are missing from TCRdb's copy, which holds only in-frame ones; the method was immunoSEQ multiplex PCR. The table lists approximately 200,000 clones, roughly 88% of them singletons. Sequencing was done on a sample of PBMCs or T cells enriched from blood (not recorded which). These receptor sequences come from a woman aged 25-40 years who had been exposed to COVID-19. CDR3s include the opening cysteine and the closing phenylalanine or tryptophan. A D gene is named only where the DNA matches it firmly. Size is stated for part of the rows, as once, few or many counts, or as a class when the clone is expanded.

V gene	D gene	J gene	clone size	CDR3 protein	CDR3 DNA
TRBV29-1	.	TRBJ2-1	.	CSVEDVANEQFF	TGCAGCGTTGAAGACGTAGCAAATGAGCAGTTCTTC
TRBV6-5	.	TRBJ1-1	.	CASSSGSGTEAFF	TGTGCCAGCAGTTCGGGGTCGGGCACTGAAGCTTTCTTT
TRBV20-1	.	TRBJ1-1	few	CSAATGEAFF	TGCAGTGCTGCGACTGGGGAAGCTTTCTTT
TRBV7-7	.	TRBJ2-5	.	CASSFDGGSQETQYF	TGTGCTAGCAGCTTTGACGGGGGATCCCAAGAGACCCAGTACTTC
TRBV29-1	TRBD1	TRBJ2-1	.	CSVLSGGYNEQFF	TGCAGCGTTTTGTCAGGGGGATACAATGAGCAGTTCTTC
TRBV30	.	TRBJ1-5	.	CAWSEGPGQPQHF	TGTGCCTGGAGTGAGGGGCCGGGTCAGCCCCAGCATTTT
TRBV9	TRBD2	TRBJ2-1	.	CASSVEAGFYNEQFF	TGTGCCAGCAGCGTAGAAGCGGGATTCTACAATGAGCAGTTCTTC
TRBV6-5	TRBD1	TRBJ1-1	.	CASSRGDSITEAFF	TGTGCCAGCAGTAGAGGGGACAGCATCACTGAAGCTTTCTTT
TRBV4-1	TRBD2	TRBJ2-3	.	CASSQDWGTSADTQYF	TGCGCCAGCAGCCAAGATTGGGGTACTAGCGCAGATACGCAGTATTTT
TRBV19	TRBD1	TRBJ1-1	.	CASSLTGADTEAFF	TGTGCCAGTAGCCTGACAGGGGCCGACACTGAAGCTTTCTTT
TRBV5-4	TRBD2	TRBJ2-7	.	CASSPGLAVYEQYF	TGTGCCAGCAGCCCGGGACTAGCGGTATACGAGCAGTACTTC
TRBV7-2	.	TRBJ1-5	.	CASSLALSFYSNQPQHF	TGTGCCAGCAGCTTAGCGCTAAGCTTTTATAGCAATCAGCCCCAGCATTTT
TRBV7-2	TRBD1	TRBJ2-1	.	CASSLAWTGGSNEQFF	TGTGCCAGCAGCCTAGCCTGGACAGGGGGTAGTAATGAGCAGTTCTTC
TRBV10-1	TRBD2	TRBJ2-7	.	CASSESGGREGEQYF	TGCGCCAGCAGTGAGAGCGGGGGAAGAGAGGGCGAGCAGTACTTC
TRBV9	TRBD1	TRBJ2-2	once	CASSPQTGWGELFF	TGTGCCAGCAGCCCACAGACAGGGTGGGGGGAGCTGTTTTTT
TRBV30	TRBD1	TRBJ2-1	.	CAWSSLRGNEQFF	TGTGCCTGGAGTTCTCTCAGGGGGAATGAGCAGTTCTTC
TRBV19	TRBD1	TRBJ2-7	.	CASSTKRSGQTIYYEQYF	TGTGCCAGTAGTACGAAGCGCTCGGGACAGACAATATACTACGAGCAGTACTTC
TRBV6-5	.	TRBJ1-5	.	CASSSATGPNQPQHF	TGTGCCAGCAGTTCCGCGACAGGCCCCAATCAGCCCCAGCATTTT
TRBV4-1	TRBD1	TRBJ2-7	.	CASSHGQGRRSYEQYF	TGCGCCAGCAGTCATGGACAGGGGAGGAGATCCTACGAGCAGTACTTC
TRBV5-4	TRBD1	TRBJ2-7	.	CASAQTGQYEQYF	TGTGCCAGCGCCCAGACAGGGCAATACGAGCAGTACTTC
TRBV5-1	TRBD1	TRBJ2-2	.	CASSFGQGASTGELFF	TGCGCCAGCAGCTTTGGGCAGGGGGCAAGCACCGGGGAGCTGTTTTTT
TRBV5-1	.	TRBJ2-7	.	CASSLVGDEQYF	TGCGCCAGCAGCTTGGTAGGGGACGAGCAGTACTTC
TRBV24-1	TRBD1	TRBJ2-2	.	CATSDAAGQGNTGELFF	TGTGCCACCAGTGACGCTGCGGGACAGGGGAACACCGGGGAGCTGTTTTTT
TRBV7-9	.	TRBJ1-6	.	CASSLGPGSSYNSPLHF	TGTGCCAGCAGCTTAGGTCCGGGAAGCTCCTATAATTCACCCCTCCACTTT
TRBV4-2	TRBD1	TRBJ2-7	few	CASSQDFSGGLYEQYF	TGTGCCAGCAGCCAAGATTTCTCAGGGGGTCTCTACGAGCAGTACTTC
TRBV7-2	TRBD1	TRBJ2-7	.	CASSLVDRGPYEQYF	TGTGCCAGCAGCTTAGTAGACAGGGGGCCCTACGAGCAGTACTTC
TRBV6-2/TRBV6-3	TRBD2	TRBJ2-1	.	CASSYFSSGRRSLPNEQFF	TGTGCCAGCAGTTACTTTTCTAGCGGGAGGAGGTCCCTGCCCAATGAGCAGTTCTTC
TRBV24-1	TRBD2	TRBJ2-1	.	CATSVGLAGVSEQFF	TGTGCCACCAGTGTAGGACTAGCGGGAGTTTCTGAGCAGTTCTTC
TRBV4-1	TRBD1	TRBJ2-7	once	CASSQSWDRVFYEQYF	TGCGCCAGCAGCCAGTCCTGGGACAGAGTATTCTACGAGCAGTACTTC
TRBV30	.	TRBJ2-4	.	CAWSRPQGVKNIQYF	TGTGCCTGGAGTCGGCCACAGGGCGTTAAAAACATTCAGTACTTC
TRBV30	TRBD2	TRBJ2-1	.	CAWREGLGLAGREQFF	TGTGCCTGGAGGGAGGGGTTGGGACTAGCGGGTCGTGAGCAGTTCTTC
TRBV14	.	TRBJ2-3	.	CASSQDRFYRLDTQYF	TGTGCCAGCAGCCAAGATCGTTTCTATCGCTTGGATACGCAGTATTTT
TRBV29-1	TRBD1	TRBJ1-4	few	CSGRGRNEKLFF	TGCAGCGGCAGGGGGCGAAATGAAAAACTGTTTTTT
TRBV11-3	.	TRBJ2-3	.	CASSSPTSPDTQYF	TGTGCCAGCAGCTCCCCTACTAGTCCAGATACGCAGTATTTT
TRBV5-1	TRBD1	TRBJ1-4	.	CASSPRQGDEKLFF	TGCGCCAGCAGCCCCCGACAGGGGGATGAAAAACTGTTTTTT
TRBV5-6	TRBD2	TRBJ2-1	.	CASSPGLAGEPSYNEQFF	TGTGCCAGCAGCCCCGGACTAGCGGGAGAGCCCTCCTACAATGAGCAGTTCTTC
TRBV6-1	TRBD2	TRBJ2-1	.	CASSEVRGLQYNEQFF	TGTGCCAGCAGTGAAGTAAGGGGACTACAATACAATGAGCAGTTCTTC
TRBV2	TRBD1	TRBJ2-7	few	CASSEAGTGGRYEQYF	TGTGCCAGCAGTGAAGCCGGGACAGGGGGCAGGTACGAGCAGTACTTC
TRBV25-1	TRBD2	TRBJ2-5	.	CASKASLASPGGQETQYF	TGTGCCAGCAAGGCTTCCCTAGCGTCTCCGGGGGGCCAAGAGACCCAGTACTTC
TRBV4-2	TRBD2	TRBJ2-2	.	CASSQGLPPSGYTGELFF	TGTGCCAGCAGCCAAGGGCTACCACCTAGCGGCTACACCGGGGAGCTGTTTTTT
TRBV7-2	.	TRBJ2-1	few	CASRYPGQMEFF	TGTGCCAGCAGGTACCCGGGACAAATGGAGTTCTTC
TRBV2	TRBD1	TRBJ2-7	.	CASSDRRTGPQSYEQYF	TGTGCCAGCAGTGATCGAAGGACAGGTCCCCAATCCTACGAGCAGTACTTC
TRBV4-1	.	TRBJ1-1	once	CASSQDRQKLTEAFF	TGCGCCAGCAGCCAAGATCGCCAGAAGTTGACTGAAGCTTTCTTT
TRBV10-2	.	TRBJ1-2	.	CASSESGGRRGYTF	TGCGCCAGCAGTGAGTCGGGAGGGCGACGTGGCTACACCTTC
TRBV7-9	.	TRBJ2-2	.	CASSLGIDRLNTGELFF	TGTGCCAGCAGCTTAGGGATCGACAGGTTGAACACCGGGGAGCTGTTTTTT
TRBV3-1/TRBV3-2	.	TRBJ2-5	.	CASIHGSGWVDQYF	TGTGCCAGCATCCACGGGAGCGGGTGGGTCGACCAGTACTTC
TRBV15	TRBD2	TRBJ2-1	.	CATSTSFLAGAYNEQFF	TGTGCCACCAGCACCAGCTTCCTAGCGGGAGCTTACAATGAGCAGTTCTTC
TRBV18	TRBD1	TRBJ1-2	.	CASSPDWDRDYGYTF	TGTGCCAGCTCACCCGACTGGGACAGGGATTATGGCTACACCTTC
TRBV7-9	TRBD1	TRBJ1-2	.	CASSLRMEGASTGYTF	TGTGCCAGCAGCTTAAGGATGGAGGGGGCGTCGACTGGCTACACCTTC
TRBV5-6	.	TRBJ1-2	.	CASSFLGATNYGYTF	TGTGCCAGCAGCTTCCTAGGAGCGACTAACTATGGCTACACCTTC
TRBV5-4	.	TRBJ2-1	.	CASSLGAKQFF	TGTGCCAGCAGCTTGGGTGCTAAGCAGTTCTTC
TRBV19	.	TRBJ2-7	.	CASSSQFGQGSGYEQYF	TGTGCCAGTAGTAGTCAATTCGGACAGGGTAGCGGGTACGAGCAGTACTTC
TRBV3-1/TRBV3-2	.	TRBJ1-1	.	CASSQADRNTEAFF	TGTGCCAGCAGCCAAGCGGACAGGAACACTGAAGCTTTCTTT
TRBV30	TRBD1	TRBJ1-1	.	CAWSVWQGARGTEAFF	TGTGCCTGGAGTGTATGGCAGGGGGCCCGGGGCACTGAAGCTTTCTTT
TRBV3-1/TRBV3-2	.	TRBJ2-5	.	CASSRRDFWGETQYF	TGTGCCAGCAGCCGCCGGGACTTCTGGGGGGAGACCCAGTACTTC
TRBV6-5	TRBD2	TRBJ2-7	.	CASSYLTGGLGEQYF	TGTGCCAGCAGTTACCTGACGGGAGGACTGGGGGAGCAGTACTTC
TRBV19	.	TRBJ1-2	.	CASSERQRSNYGYTF	TGTGCCAGTAGTGAACGACAGCGCTCTAACTATGGCTACACCTTC
TRBV6-6	.	TRBJ1-3	.	CASSYEGISGNTIYF	TGTGCCAGCAGTTACGAGGGAATCTCTGGAAACACCATATATTTT
TRBV30	TRBD1	TRBJ2-5	.	CAWSPWTGERETQYF	TGTGCCTGGAGTCCATGGACAGGGGAGAGGGAGACCCAGTACTTC
TRBV6-6	TRBD2	TRBJ2-3	.	CASSYGTSGSTDTQYF	TGTGCCAGCAGTTACGGGACTAGCGGGAGCACAGATACGCAGTATTTT